Following are 28 T cell receptor beta chains from one sample sequenced in a study of blood T cell repertoires in COVID-19. Sequencing used immunoSEQ multiplex PCR; TCRdb keeps in-frame clones, though not all of them. The repertoire has a few hundred thousand clones, around nine tenths of them found once; the top ten carry 7.1%. Sequencing was performed on peripheral blood. The origin of the receptors is a woman in her sixties or seventies with active or convalescent COVID-19.

The chain recombines TRBV11-2 with TRBJ1-1, with D possibly being TRBD1 (5 bases). V shed 3 bases and J shed 11 bases, with 16 bases lying between them. CDR1 is SGHAT, CDR2 FQNNGV, per germline. The CDR3 loop spans 13 amino acids. CDR3 DNA: TGTGCCAGCAGCTTGGAACCGGGAGGGGAGGCTTTCTTT. Protein: CASSLEPGGEAFF. Looking up the rest from reference TRBV11-2 and TRBJ1-1 gives the full variable domain: EAGVAQSPRYKIIEKRQSVAFWCNPISGHATLYWYQQILGQGPKLLIQFQNNGVVDDSQLPKDRFSAERLKGVDSTLKIQPAKLEDSAVYLCASSLEPGGEAFFGQGTRLTVV.

The V call is TRBV4-2, the J call TRBJ1-2, with 7 bases that match TRBD1. Germline CDR1 LGHNA, CDR2 YNFKEQ. The length of the CDR3 is 16 residues. J gave up 4 bases and V 1 base, and 9 bases lay outside the gene matches. The CDR3 reads CASSQGDAGTVYGYTF. The DNA of the CDR3 is TGTGCCAGCAGCCAAGGCGACGCTGGGACAGTCTATGGCTACACCTTC.

This sequence joins TRBV7-9 and TRBJ1-4, with 9 bases aligning to TRBD1. V lost 2 bases, J lost 8 bases, and 9 bases stayed unmatched. The CDR3 runs 16 residues. Germline V gene sequence: CDR1 SEHNR, CDR2 FQNEAQ (reference sequence). This CDR3 reads CASSLTGQGGREKLFF. In DNA form, the CDR3 reads TGTGCCAGCAGCTTAACGGGACAGGGAGGACGGGAAAAACTGTTTTTT.

V gene TRBV6-6 combines with J gene TRBJ2-7, with 9 bases that match TRBD1. The CDR3 has 15 residues. CDR1 and CDR2 from the germline V gene are MNHNY and SVGAGI (reference sequence). V dropped 2 bases and J dropped 3; count of bases not matched to a gene: 5. CDR3 in DNA: TGTGCCAGCAGTTACGTACAGGGGGCGAACTACGAGCAGTACTTC. It is translated as CASSYVQGANYEQYF.

This clone is categorized as medium-sized (0.01 to 0.1%). The rearrangement links TRBV5-1 to TRBJ2-2; 10 bases are a match to TRBD1. The V and J ends lost 4 bases and 2 bases, in that order; junction bases with no gene match: 8. The CDR3 runs 17 residues. Germline values: CDR1 SGHRS, CDR2 YFSETQ. The CDR3 coding sequence is TGCGCCAGCAGCCACAAAAGGACAGGGGGAAACACCGGGGAGCTGTTTTTT. It specifies CASSHKRTGGNTGELFF.

V gene TRBV12-3 or TRBV12-4 combines with J gene TRBJ1-2; a weak D match, TRBD1 (5 bases). The CDR3 spans 13 residues. V lost 3 bases and J lost 3, with 8 bases in between. The CDR3 spells CASSLGGYYGYTF. Written as DNA, the CDR3 is TGTGCCAGCAGTTTGGGGGGGTACTATGGCTACACCTTC.

This chain connects TRBV24-1 to TRBJ2-3; D may be TRBD1 (6 bases). V dropped 4 bases and J dropped 0 bases, with 13 bases sitting between them. This CDR3 has 16 amino acids. Germline lookup yields CDR1 KGHDR and CDR2 SFDVKD. The CDR3 is CATSDTDRISTDTQYF. The CDR3 DNA is TGTGCCACCAGTGACACGGACAGAATTAGCACAGATACGCAGTATTTT.

This chain links TRBV5-4 with TRBJ2-5; 11 nucleotides match TRBD2. The trim removed 3 bases at V and 7 bases at J, leaving 14 bases unmatched. The CDR3 length is 17 residues. Germline V gene data show CDR1 as SGHNT and CDR2 as YYREEE (reference sequence). The DNA for the CDR3 is TGTGCCAGCAGCTCCGGGACTAGCGGAACCCTCGGGTGGACCCAGTACTTC. Translating gives CASSSGTSGTLGWTQYF.

The chain combines TRBV7-2 with TRBJ2-1, with D tentatively TRBD1 (5 bases). The CDR3 spans 15 residues. Germline CDR1 reads SGHTA; CDR2 reads FQGNSA. The ends were cut back, 4 bases at V and 9 bases at J, with 19 bases in the middle. CDR3 protein: CASSSVGIQVSEQFF. CDR3 bases: TGTGCCAGCAGCTCGGTCGGTATACAGGTCAGTGAGCAGTTCTTC. Supplemented by reference TRBV7-2 and TRBJ2-1, the full variable domain reads GAGVSQSPSNKVTEKGKDVELRCDPISGHTALYWYRQSLGQGLEFLIYFQGNSAPDKSGLPSDRFSAERTGGSVSTLTIQRTQQEDSAVYLCASSSVGIQVSEQFFGPGTRLTVL.

The V call is TRBV6-4, the J call TRBJ1-6; 7 nucleotides agree with TRBD1. Germline V gene lookup returns CDR1 MRHNA and CDR2 SNTAGT. V was pared by 3 bases and J by 6 bases, with 2 bases of the junction left unmatched. The CDR3 contains 14 residues. In DNA form, the CDR3 reads TGTGCCAGCAGTGAGGGACAGACTAATTCACCCCTCCACTTT. Encoded protein: CASSEGQTNSPLHF.

The chain uses TRBV6-6 and TRBJ1-6, with a tentative D call TRBD1 (6 bases). V lost 2 bases and J lost 8, with 13 bases in between. Germline assignment: CDR1 MNHNY and CDR2 SVGAGI (reference sequence). The CDR3 has 15 residues. CDR3 region: CASSYPTGRDSPLHF. CDR3 DNA: TGTGCCAGCAGTTACCCGACAGGAAGGGATTCACCCCTCCACTTT.

The V call is TRBV10-1, the J call TRBJ1-6; 7 nucleotides agree with TRBD1. This CDR3 spans 14 amino acids. The V gene's germline CDR1 is WNHNN and CDR2 SYGVQD (reference sequence). Trimming took 3 bases from V and 9 from J; bases not matched to a gene: 5. Written as DNA, the CDR3 is TGCGCCAGCAGTGAAGGAGCAGGGGGTTCACCCCTCCACTTT. This sequence encodes CASSEGAGGSPLHF.

This sequence joins TRBV5-1 and TRBJ1-6; D is possibly TRBD1 (5 bases). The germline V and J ends were trimmed by 1 base and 4 bases, with 6 bases remaining between them. The CDR3 totals 14 residues. In germline, CDR1 is SGHRS, CDR2 YFSETQ. CDR3 in DNA: TGCGCCAGCAGCTTGAGGGGTTATAATTCACCCCTCCACTTT. It specifies CASSLRGYNSPLHF.

This chain joins TRBV12-3 or TRBV12-4 and TRBJ2-7; 8 nucleotides align to TRBD1. The trim removed 5 bases at V and 7 bases at J, leaving 7 bases unmatched. The CDR3 spans 13 residues. The DNA for the CDR3 is TGTGCCAGCAGTCAAATCAGGGGGCGGGAGCAGTACTTC. This gives the protein CASSQIRGREQYF.

This chain connects TRBV2 to TRBJ1-2, with 9 nucleotides matching TRBD1. The V and J ends lost 7 bases and 4 bases, in that order; junction bases with no gene match: 10. Germline V gene lookup returns CDR1 SNHLY and CDR2 FYNNEI. This CDR3 region has 15 residues. The CDR3 region has the DNA TGTGCCAGCATTCTTCTCGACAGGGGGGGCTATGGCTACACCTTC. Translation gives CASILLDRGGYGYTF.

Note on this clone: Other DNA sequences within the sample encode an identical CDR3. V is TRBV7-9 and J is TRBJ1-5; TRBD1 aligns across 7 bases. Per the germline V gene, CDR1 is SEHNR and CDR2 is FQNEAQ (reference sequence). The CDR3 totals 13 residues. Unmatched junction bases numbered 3, after V lost 5 bases and J lost 5 bases. CDR3 nucleotide sequence: TGTGCCAGCAGCCTAACAGGGGATCAGCCCCAGCATTTT. Protein sequence: CASSLTGDQPQHF.

The table lists this clone with a few counts. The chain combines TRBV5-1 with TRBJ2-3; TRBD2 might be the D (5 bases). The CDR3 spans 15 residues. V lost 1 base and J 2 bases, leaving 11 bases between the germline ends. Per the germline V gene, CDR1 is SGHRS and CDR2 is YFSETQ. The CDR3 DNA reads TGCGCCAGCAGCTTGAGAGGGTCATTCACAGATACGCAGTATTTT. This codes for CASSLRGSFTDTQYF.

This CDR3 is CASSPGQGISYGYTF. CDR3 DNA: TGCGCCAGCAGCCCTGGACAGGGTATAAGTTATGGCTACACCTTC. J is TRBJ1-2 and V is TRBV4-3; 8 bases are shared with TRBD1. CDR3 length: 15 amino acids. Germline trimming cut 4 bases from V and 5 bases from J; bases unmatched to any gene: 9. Germline CDR1 is LGHNA and CDR2 is YSLEER.

The chain employs TRBV5-4 and TRBJ1-4, with D unresolved. The germline V and J ends were trimmed by 9 bases and 0 bases, with 9 bases remaining between them. Germline V lookup: CDR1 SGHNT, CDR2 YYREEE (reference sequence). This CDR3 has 13 amino acids. The CDR3 loop reads CATNSATNEKLFF. The CDR3, as DNA: TGTGCCACCAACAGTGCAACTAATGAAAAACTGTTTTTT.

A single count supports this clone. The chain carries TRBV14 and TRBJ2-4; TRBD2 might be the D (5 bases). There are 11 residues in the CDR3. Trimming removed 1 base at V and 13 bases at J, with 8 bases between. CDR1 and CDR2 (germline): SGHDN, FVKESK. The CDR3 protein is CASSQGGLQYF. In DNA, the CDR3 is TGTGCCAGCAGCCAAGGAGGGTTGCAGTACTTC.

The genes are TRBV7-2 and TRBJ2-4, with 10 bases fitting TRBD2. The CDR3 is 12 residues long. Germline V gene lookup returns CDR1 SGHTA and CDR2 FQGNSA. The CDR3 sequence: CASGGEYNIQYF. CDR3 in DNA: TGTGCGAGCGGGGGGGAGTATAACATTCAGTACTTC. The whole variable domain, filled in from reference TRBV7-2 and TRBJ2-4, reads GAGVSQSPSNKVTEKGKDVELRCDPISGHTALYWYRQSLGQGLEFLIYFQGNSAPDKSGLPSDRFSAERTGGSVSTLTIQRTQQEDSAVYLCASGGEYNIQYFGAGTRLSVL.

The chain carries TRBV14 and TRBJ1-2; D gene ambiguous. The germline V gene has CDR1 SGHDN and CDR2 FVKESK. The CDR3 loop spans 15 amino acids. The germline V and J ends were trimmed by 2 bases and 6 bases, with 16 bases remaining between them. CDR3 loop: CASSQLIGTEDGYTF. CDR3 nucleotides: TGTGCCAGCAGCCAACTTATAGGAACAGAAGATGGCTACACCTTC.

This clone has more than one count but fewer than ten. The chain uses TRBV10-1 and TRBJ1-5; possible D gene TRBD1, 6 bases. This CDR3 has 13 amino acids. Deletions cut 6 bases from V and 7 bases from J, with 13 bases between. Germline V gene data show CDR1 as WNHNN and CDR2 as SYGVQD (reference sequence). The CDR3 nucleotides are TGCGCCAGCAGCAGGGGAGAAAGACAGCCCCAGCATTTT. Protein: CASSRGERQPQHF.

This clone was counted a few times. The J gene is TRBJ1-3, the V gene TRBV5-4; possibly TRBD1 for D (6 bases). Per germline, CDR1 SGHNT and CDR2 YYREEE (reference sequence). Trimming left V 2 bases short and J 8 bases short, with 14 bases between. The CDR3 has 14 residues. CDR3: CASSFARGGDTIYF. As DNA, the CDR3 is TGTGCCAGCAGCTTTGCCAGGGGCGGAGACACCATATATTTT. The complete variable domain, with remaining parts taken from reference TRBV5-4 and TRBJ1-3, reads ETGVTQSPTHLIKTRGQQVTLRCSSQSGHNTVSWYQQALGQGPQFIFQYYREEENGRGNFPPRFSGLQFPNYSSELNVNALELDDSALYLCASSFARGGDTIYFGEGSWLTVV.

V usage is TRBV4-3 and J usage is TRBJ1-1; D gene ambiguous. Germline CDR1 LGHNA, CDR2 YSLEER. V gave up 1 base and J gave up 3 bases, with 12 bases separating them. The CDR3 extends over 15 amino acids. The CDR3 nucleotides are TGCGCCAGCAGCCAAGGACGACTCACGGACACTGAAGCTTTCTTT. It translates to CASSQGRLTDTEAFF.

The chain joins TRBV6-4 to TRBJ1-6, with D possibly matching TRBD1 (5 bases). Per germline, CDR1 MRHNA and CDR2 SNTAGT. The CDR3 totals 15 residues. The V end was cut by 5 bases, the J end by 3 bases, with 11 bases between. CDR3 DNA: TGTGCCAGCAGTCCGACAGCGAACTATAATTCACCCCTCCACTTT. It encodes CASSPTANYNSPLHF.

This chain links TRBV20-1 with TRBJ2-1, with 10 bases aligning to TRBD2. The CDR3 runs to 11 residues. From germline, CDR1 is DFQATT and CDR2 SNEGSKA (reference sequence). V lost 6 bases, J lost 12 bases, and 5 bases stayed unmatched. The CDR3 loop reads CSASSSGGQFF. The CDR3 DNA is TGCAGTGCCAGTTCTAGCGGGGGGCAGTTCTTC.

This clone occurred once. The chain carries TRBV7-6 and TRBJ2-3, with 10 bases matching TRBD2. The germline V gene encodes CDR1 SGHVS and CDR2 FNYEAQ. Trimming cost V 6 bases and J 2 bases; bases outside gene matches: 8. The CDR3 is made up of 16 amino acids. In DNA, the CDR3 is TGTGCCAGCAGACCTTTAACTAGCGGGGCCACAGATACGCAGTATTTT. It specifies CASRPLTSGATDTQYF. Complete variable domain (other parts from reference TRBV7-6 and TRBJ2-3): GAGVSQSPRYKVTKRGQDVALRCDPISGHVSLYWYRQALGQGPEFLTYFNYEAQQDKSGLPNDRFSAERPEGSISTLTIQRTEQRDSAMYRCASRPLTSGATDTQYFGPGTRLTVL.